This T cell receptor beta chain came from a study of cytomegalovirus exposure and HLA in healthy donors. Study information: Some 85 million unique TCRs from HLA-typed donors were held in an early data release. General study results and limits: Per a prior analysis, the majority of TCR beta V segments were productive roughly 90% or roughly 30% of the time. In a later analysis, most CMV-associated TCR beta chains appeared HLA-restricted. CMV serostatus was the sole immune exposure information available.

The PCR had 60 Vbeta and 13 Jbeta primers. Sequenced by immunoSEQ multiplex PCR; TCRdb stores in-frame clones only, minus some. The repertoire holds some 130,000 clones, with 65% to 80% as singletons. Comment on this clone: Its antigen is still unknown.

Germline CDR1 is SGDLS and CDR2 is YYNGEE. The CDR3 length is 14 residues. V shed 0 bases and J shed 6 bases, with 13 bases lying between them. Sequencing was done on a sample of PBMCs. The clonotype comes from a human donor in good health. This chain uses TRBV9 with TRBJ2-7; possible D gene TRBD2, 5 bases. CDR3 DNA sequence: TGTGCCAGCAGCGTAGTGGCGGAGGACTTCGAGCAGTACTTC. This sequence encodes CASSVVAEDFEQYF. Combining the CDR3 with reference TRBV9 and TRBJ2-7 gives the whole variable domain DSGVTQTPKHLITATGQRVTLRCSPRSGDLSVYWYQQSLDQGLQFLIQYYNGEERAKGNILERFSAQQFPDLHSELNLSSLELGDSALYFCASSVVAEDFEQYFGPGTRLTVT.